A selection of T cell receptor beta chains follows, all from one sample in a study of identical twins. TCRdb used MiXCR to reprocess the 5' RACE reads, holding one entry per CDR3 protein. The sample contains 350,000 or so distinct CDR3 sequences, about 9% of which appear only once. Sequencing was carried out using naive T cells sorted from blood. The source of these receptors is a woman aged 50 to 65 in good health. Each CDR3 is given with its conserved first and last residue. D genes are given only for firm matches. Clone sizes are given selectively: once, few, many, or a class where the clone is expanded.

cdr3_aa	cdr3_nt	clone_size	j_call	d_call	v_call
CASSYSTLRAFF	TGTGCCAGCAGTTACTCTACGTTGCGAGCTTTCTTT	many	TRBJ1-1	-	TRBV6-2/TRBV6-3
CASSPLHQKYTDTQYF	TGTGCCAGCTCACCACTTCACCAAAAATACACAGATACGCAGTATTTT	few	TRBJ2-3	-	TRBV18
CASSQGVFSYNEQFF	TGTGCCAGCAGCCAAGGGGTCTTCTCCTACAATGAGCAGTTCTTC	-	TRBJ2-1	-	TRBV3-1
CASSLFGGGSSNEQYF	TGTGCCAGCAGCTTATTTGGCGGCGGGAGTTCTAACGAGCAGTACTTC	-	TRBJ2-7	TRBD2	TRBV7-2
CASSEARGDTQYF	TGTGCCAGCAGTGAAGCGAGGGGTGATACGCAGTATTTT	many	TRBJ2-3	-	TRBV6-1
CASSSKGGGELFF	TGCGCCAGCAGCTCCAAGGGGGGCGGGGAGCTGTTTTTT	-	TRBJ2-2	-	TRBV5-1
CASKGLDYTGELFF	TGTGCCAGCAAGGGACTCGACTACACCGGGGAGCTGTTTTTT	few	TRBJ2-2	-	TRBV11-1
CASSDRDGTSEYNEQFF	TGTGCCAGCTCGGACAGGGACGGGACTAGCGAATACAATGAGCAGTTCTTC	-	TRBJ2-1	TRBD2	TRBV7-3
CASSNRMRRTEAFF	TGTGCCAGCAGCAATAGGATGCGCCGCACTGAAGCTTTCTTT	few	TRBJ1-1	-	TRBV11-2
CASSFRGEYYEQYF	TGCGCCAGCAGCTTTAGGGGCGAGTACTACGAGCAGTACTTC	-	TRBJ2-7	-	TRBV5-1